The 11 T cell receptor beta chains below were found in one sample sequenced in a study of OX40 agonist ivuxolimab in advanced cancers. Using immunoSEQ multiplex PCR, the repertoire was profiled, and TCRdb retains in-frame clones only, with some absent. The sample has 50,000 to 65,000 clones; 92% are singletons. The specimen was CD4+ or CD8+ T cells sorted from blood, collected in a trial of the OX40 agonist ivuxolimab. The receptors stem from an adult with an advanced solid tumor such as melanoma, head and neck, liver or kidney cancer.

The genes are TRBV7-9 and TRBJ2-1; the D is unclear. CDR3 length: 13 amino acids. Looked up from germline, CDR1 is SEHNR and CDR2 is FQNEAQ (reference sequence). The CDR3: CAATSEDYNEQFF. The DNA of the CDR3 is TGTGCAGCAACCTCCGAGGACTACAATGAGCAGTTCTTC.

The chain is built from TRBV7-3 and TRBJ2-3; the match to TRBD2 covers 7 bases. The CDR3 runs to 15 residues. After removal of 5 bases from V and 6 bases from J, the junction contained 11 bases not matched to a gene. Germline V gene lookup returns CDR1 SGHTA and CDR2 FQGTGA. In DNA form, the CDR3 reads TGTGCCAGCAGCCTGGGGGAGGGCCTGTTGGATACGCAGTATTTT. Protein sequence: CASSLGEGLLDTQYF.

In this sample, this clone turned up a few times. The chain uses TRBV14 and TRBJ2-3; 8 nucleotides line up with TRBD1. This CDR3 is 15 amino acids long. Germline assignment: CDR1 SGHDN and CDR2 FVKESK. V lost 3 bases to trimming and J lost 2 bases; unmatched junction nucleotides: 4. Here the CDR3 DNA reads TGTGCCAGCAGCCAGACAGGGGCGCACACAGATACGCAGTATTTT. This gives the protein CASSQTGAHTDTQYF.

The V gene is TRBV28, the J gene TRBJ2-4, with TRBD1 matching 7 bases. J was trimmed by 5 bases and V by 8 bases; bases with no gene match: 9. The CDR3 has 14 residues. Per germline, CDR1 MDHEN and CDR2 SYDVKM. The DNA for the CDR3 is TGTGCCAGCGATTCCGGGACAGTCCAAAACATTCAGTACTTC. It specifies CASDSGTVQNIQYF.

The chain uses TRBV9 and TRBJ2-2, with 8 bases lining up with TRBD1. J gave up 2 bases and V 4 bases, and 7 bases lay outside the gene matches. The CDR3 covers 16 residues. Per germline, CDR1 SGDLS and CDR2 YYNGEE. The CDR3 loop reads CASSPPGQANTGELFF. CDR3 bases: TGTGCCAGCAGCCCTCCGGGACAGGCAAACACCGGGGAGCTGTTTTTT.

This chain uses TRBV25-1 with TRBJ2-3; TRBD2 might be the D (6 bases). This CDR3 contains 15 residues. Trimming shortened V by 6 bases and J by 6 bases, and 19 bases separated the two germline ends. Germline lookup yields CDR1 MGHDK and CDR2 SYGVNS. CDR3: CASSQNSGGEDTQYF. For the CDR3, the DNA is TGTGCCAGCAGCCAGAATAGTGGCGGGGAGGATACGCAGTATTTT.

This chain links TRBV9 with TRBJ2-1; D is undetermined. Germline V gene data show CDR1 as SGDLS and CDR2 as YYNGEE. The CDR3 extends over 12 amino acids. Trimming shortened V by 0 bases and J by 10 bases, and 8 bases separated the two germline ends. CDR3 in amino acids: CASSVEDWEQFF. DNA for the CDR3: TGTGCCAGCAGCGTAGAAGACTGGGAGCAGTTCTTC.

The rearrangement uses TRBV7-8 and TRBJ2-4, with D perhaps TRBD2 (6 bases). Looked up from germline, CDR1 is SGHVS and CDR2 is FQNEAQ. The CDR3 runs 13 residues. The germline V and J ends were trimmed by 5 bases and 7 bases, with 12 bases remaining between them. The CDR3 loop reads CASSSGLSNIQYF. CDR3 DNA: TGTGCCAGCAGCAGCGGGCTCAGCAACATTCAGTACTTC.

The V call is TRBV28, the J call TRBJ1-1; TRBD1 agrees at 8 bases. With 6 bases clipped from V and 4 bases from J, the junction kept 16 bases outside the gene matches. CDR1 MDHEN and CDR2 SYDVKM come from the germline V gene. There are 17 residues in the CDR3. The CDR3 DNA is TGTGCCAGCAGATCGACAGGGGACGAGTTTAGGGGCACTGAAGCTTTCTTT. Protein product: CASRSTGDEFRGTEAFF. Full variable domain (missing parts from reference TRBV28 and TRBJ1-1): DVKVTQSSRYLVKRTGEKVFLECVQDMDHENMFWYRQDPGLGLRLIYFSYDVKMKEKGDIPEGYSVSREKKERFSLILESASTNQTSMYLCASRSTGDEFRGTEAFFGQGTRLTVV.

The chain has TRBV7-9 and TRBJ1-6, with D unresolved. Germline V gene sequence: CDR1 SEHNR, CDR2 FQNEAQ (reference sequence). V shed 3 bases and J shed 7 bases, with 10 bases lying between them. The CDR3 runs to 14 residues. CDR3 sequence: CASSLGGSNSPLHF. Written as DNA, the CDR3 is TGTGCCAGCAGCTTGGGAGGGAGCAATTCACCCCTCCACTTT.

The genes are TRBV7-3 and TRBJ2-6; D is uncertain. CDR3 length equals 18 residues. The V end was cut by 2 bases, the J end by 0 bases, with 14 bases between. In germline, CDR1 is SGHTA, CDR2 FQGTGA. CDR3 coding DNA: TGTGCCAGCAGCTTAGGAAGAGTAGGGATCTCTGGGGCCAACGTCCTGACTTTC. It yields the protein CASSLGRVGISGANVLTF.